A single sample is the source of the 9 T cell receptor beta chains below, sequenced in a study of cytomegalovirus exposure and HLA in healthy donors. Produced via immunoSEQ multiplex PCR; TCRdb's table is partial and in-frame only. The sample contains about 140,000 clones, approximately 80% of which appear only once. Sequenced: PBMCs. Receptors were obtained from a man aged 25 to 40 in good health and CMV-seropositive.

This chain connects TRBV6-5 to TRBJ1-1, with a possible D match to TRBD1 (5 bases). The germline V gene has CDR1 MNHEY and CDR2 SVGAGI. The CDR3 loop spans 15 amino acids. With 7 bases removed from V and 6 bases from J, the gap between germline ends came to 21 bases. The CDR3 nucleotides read TGTGCCAGCATCTCTCCTTCCCGGGACTCGGCTGAAGCTTTCTTT. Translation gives CASISPSRDSAEAFF.

CDR3 bases: TGTGCCAGCAGTCCCGGGACTAGCGAATACGAGCAGTACTTC. Its translation is CASSPGTSEYEQYF. The chain combines TRBV9 with TRBJ2-7, with 10 bases aligning to TRBD2. The V and J ends lost 5 bases and 4 bases, in that order; junction bases with no gene match: 6. CDR1 SGDLS and CDR2 YYNGEE come from the germline V gene. The CDR3 covers 14 residues.

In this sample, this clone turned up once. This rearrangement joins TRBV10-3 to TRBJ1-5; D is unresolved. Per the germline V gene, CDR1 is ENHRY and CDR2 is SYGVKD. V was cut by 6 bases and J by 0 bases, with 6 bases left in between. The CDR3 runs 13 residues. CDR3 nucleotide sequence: TGTGCCATCAGCGTAGATAGCAATCAGCCCCAGCATTTT. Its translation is CAISVDSNQPQHF.

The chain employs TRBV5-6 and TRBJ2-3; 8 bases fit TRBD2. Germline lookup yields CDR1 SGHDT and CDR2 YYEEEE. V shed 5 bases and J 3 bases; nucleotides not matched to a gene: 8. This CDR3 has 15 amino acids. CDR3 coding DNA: TGTGCCAGCAGGGGGTGGGTAGCGGGGACAGATACGCAGTATTTT. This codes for CASRGWVAGTDTQYF.

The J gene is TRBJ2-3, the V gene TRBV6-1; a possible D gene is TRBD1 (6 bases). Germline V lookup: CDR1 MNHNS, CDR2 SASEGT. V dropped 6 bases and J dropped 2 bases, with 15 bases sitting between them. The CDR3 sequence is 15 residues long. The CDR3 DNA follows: TGTGCCAGCAGAACCGGGACACAGAACACAGATACGCAGTATTTT. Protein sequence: CASRTGTQNTDTQYF.

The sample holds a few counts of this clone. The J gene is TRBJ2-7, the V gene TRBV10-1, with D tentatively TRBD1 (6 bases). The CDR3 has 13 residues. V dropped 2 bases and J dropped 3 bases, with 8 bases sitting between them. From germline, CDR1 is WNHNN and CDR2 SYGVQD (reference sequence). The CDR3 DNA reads TGCGCCAGCAGTGAGCGGGACAACTACGAGCAGTACTTC. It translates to CASSERDNYEQYF.

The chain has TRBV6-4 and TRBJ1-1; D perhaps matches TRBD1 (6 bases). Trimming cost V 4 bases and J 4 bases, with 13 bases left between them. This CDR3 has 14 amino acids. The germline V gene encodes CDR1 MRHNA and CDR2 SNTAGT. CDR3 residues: CASSATGLSTEAFF. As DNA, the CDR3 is TGTGCCAGCAGTGCGACAGGACTGAGCACTGAAGCTTTCTTT.

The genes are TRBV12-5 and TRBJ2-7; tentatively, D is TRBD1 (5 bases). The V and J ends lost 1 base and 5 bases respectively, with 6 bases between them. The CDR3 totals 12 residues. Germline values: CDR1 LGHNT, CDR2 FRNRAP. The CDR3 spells CASGLAGNEQYF. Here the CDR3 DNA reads TGTGCTAGTGGTTTGGCAGGGAACGAGCAGTACTTC.

The CDR3, as DNA: TGTGCCAGCAGTTTATCAGGGCCCCGAGGAGGGGCTAACTATGGCTACACCTTC. Its protein is CASSLSGPRGGANYGYTF. The rearrangement uses TRBV27 and TRBJ1-2; D might be TRBD1 (5 bases). The CDR3 spans 18 residues. V was trimmed by 0 bases and J by 0 bases, leaving 17 bases between them. Germline V lookup: CDR1 MNHEY, CDR2 SMNVEV (reference sequence).